The 8 T cell receptor beta chains below come from one sample, sequenced in a study of blood T cell repertoires in COVID-19 (dated by TCRdb to the early 2020s). The library relied on the immunoSEQ multiplex PCR assay. The clones in this table, taken by TCRdb from immuneACCESS, are in-frame only. Not every clone is retained; where verified, under half of the shortfall comes from an unresolved V gene, and the cause of the rest is unknown. The sample table records 20,000 to 25,000 clones; over 60% of these occur just once. The ten biggest clones cover around 13% of the sample. Sequencing was done on a sample of peripheral blood. The receptors were gathered from a man in his 60s with active COVID-19.

V usage is TRBV9 and J usage is TRBJ2-7, with D hard to call. This CDR3 has 16 residues. Germline assignment: CDR1 SGDLS and CDR2 YYNGEE. V shed 0 bases and J shed 1 base, with 14 bases lying between them. The CDR3, as DNA: TGTGCCAGCAGCGTAGACTCGGGTCTTTTTTCCTACGAGCAGTACTTC. Encoded protein: CASSVDSGLFSYEQYF.

The table lists this clone with a few counts. V gene TRBV7-6 combines with J gene TRBJ2-3, with 9 positions matching TRBD2. Losses at the gene ends were 5 bases for V and 4 bases for J; bases not matched to a gene: 13. The CDR3 is 17 residues long. The V gene's germline CDR1 is SGHVS and CDR2 FNYEAQ. The chain's CDR3 is CASSLSGSGSLADTQYF. In DNA, the CDR3 is TGTGCCAGCAGCCTATCAGGTAGCGGGAGTTTGGCAGATACGCAGTATTTT.

There are a few counts of this clone. The chain combines TRBV5-5 with TRBJ1-1; 9 bases are shared with TRBD1. There are 16 residues in the CDR3. V lost 4 bases, J lost 3 bases, and 10 bases stayed unmatched. Germline CDR1 reads SGHKS; CDR2 reads YYEKEE (reference sequence). DNA for the CDR3: TGTGCCAGCAGCATCGGGACAGGGACGTTTGACACTGAAGCTTTCTTT. Its translation: CASSIGTGTFDTEAFF.

The gene calls are TRBV10-2 and TRBJ2-3, with TRBD2 identical over 13 bases. This CDR3 contains 15 residues. From germline, CDR1 is WSHSY and CDR2 SAAADI. V dropped 2 bases and J dropped 6; count of bases not matched to a gene: 2. The CDR3 is CASSERTSGSDTQYF. CDR3 in DNA: TGCGCCAGCAGTGAGCGGACTAGCGGGAGTGATACGCAGTATTTT.

This sequence joins TRBV19 and TRBJ2-2; 11 nucleotides match TRBD2. This CDR3 comprises 16 residues. V was clipped by 4 bases and J by 0 bases; unmatched bases: 1. Per the germline V gene, CDR1 is LNHDA and CDR2 is SQIVND (reference sequence). DNA of the CDR3: TGTGCCAGTAGTAGACTAGCGGGAACGAACACCGGGGAGCTGTTTTTT. Translation: CASSRLAGTNTGELFF.

DNA of the CDR3: TGTGCCAGCAGCTGGCGGGCAGAAGGTCCTGGAAACACCATATATTTT. Translating it yields CASSWRAEGPGNTIYF. The chain recombines TRBV7-6 with TRBJ1-3; D not resolved. Germline lookup yields CDR1 SGHVS and CDR2 FNYEAQ. V shed 4 bases and J shed 2 bases, with 15 bases lying between them. The CDR3 loop spans 16 amino acids.

The rearrangement joins TRBV10-2 to TRBJ2-5; D is possibly TRBD2 (6 bases). Trimming stripped 4 bases from V and 5 bases from J, with 17 bases between. CDR3 length: 15 amino acids. Germline V gene lookup returns CDR1 WSHSY and CDR2 SAAADI. CDR3 loop: CASSGVLALVETQYF. Written as DNA, the CDR3 is TGCGCCAGCAGTGGGGTACTAGCCCTTGTGGAGACCCAGTACTTC.

The chain combines TRBV15 with TRBJ2-1; maybe TRBD2 (6 bases). CDR3 length equals 17 residues. V lost 0 bases to trimming and J lost 5 bases, with 17 bases between them. CDR1 and CDR2 (germline): LNHNV, YYDKDF (reference sequence). The CDR3, as DNA: TGTGCCACCAGCAGAGATGGGGCGGGATGGGGAAACAATGAGCAGTTCTTC. The encoded protein is CATSRDGAGWGNNEQFF.